These 19 T cell receptor beta chains were sequenced from one sample in a study of blood T cell repertoires in COVID-19. Using immunoSEQ multiplex PCR, the repertoire was profiled, and TCRdb retains in-frame clones only, with some absent. The sample has about 270,000 clones, over 80% seen once. The material sequenced was PBMCs or T cells enriched from blood (not recorded which). The receptor set was obtained from a woman under 40 with acute COVID-19.

The chain carries TRBV6-6 and TRBJ2-5; 12 nucleotides agree with TRBD2. Germline V CDR1 and CDR2: MNHNY, SVGAGI (reference sequence). The CDR3 loop spans 16 amino acids. The ends lost 6 bases at V and 3 bases at J; junction bases unmatched: 8. This chain's CDR3 is CASSLLAGGSEETQYF. The CDR3 nucleotides are TGTGCCAGCAGCCTCCTAGCGGGAGGGTCGGAAGAGACCCAGTACTTC.

This chain connects TRBV24-1 to TRBJ2-1, with 11 bases fitting TRBD1. Germline CDR1 reads KGHDR; CDR2 reads SFDVKD. This CDR3 has 16 amino acids. The V gene end was trimmed by 3 bases and the J gene end by 6 bases; junction bases not matched to a gene: 6. Here the CDR3 reads CATSDPRDRGTNEQFF. The CDR3 DNA is TGTGCCACCAGTGATCCCCGGGACAGGGGGACCAATGAGCAGTTCTTC.

The genes are TRBV19 and TRBJ1-6; 9 positions agree with TRBD1. The CDR3 is 14 amino acids. Germline lookup yields CDR1 LNHDA and CDR2 SQIVND (reference sequence). Trimming at V came to 7 bases and at J to 7 bases, leaving 5 bases not matched to a gene. DNA of the CDR3: TGTGCCAGTAAAATGGACAGGGGAAATTCACCCCTCCACTTT. This translates into CASKMDRGNSPLHF.

This chain uses TRBV7-3 with TRBJ1-1; perhaps TRBD1 as D (6 bases). The CDR3 is 14 amino acids. Trimming left V 6 bases short and J 7 bases short, with 18 bases between. Germline V lookup: CDR1 SGHTA, CDR2 FQGTGA. The CDR3 here is CASREGGTNFEAFF. The CDR3 region has the DNA TGTGCCAGCAGGGAAGGTGGGACAAACTTTGAAGCTTTCTTT.

This sequence joins TRBV19 and TRBJ1-5, with D possibly matching TRBD1 (6 bases). The CDR3 sequence is 15 residues long. Per germline, CDR1 LNHDA and CDR2 SQIVND (reference sequence). V lost 5 bases, J lost 3 bases, and 14 bases lay in between. CDR3 amino acids: CASSFRTEINQPQHF. The CDR3 DNA sequence: TGTGCCAGTAGTTTTCGGACAGAGATCAATCAGCCCCAGCATTTT.

This clone was seen more than once but under ten times. The chain combines TRBV5-8 with TRBJ1-6; D unclear. The germline V and J ends were trimmed by 4 bases and 2 bases, with 19 bases remaining between them. CDR3 length: 18 residues. The germline CDR1 and CDR2 sequences are SGHTS and YDEGEE. The CDR3 DNA is TGTGCCAGCAGCCCGCCCCTGGAGGCGCGCACCTATAATTCACCCCTCCACTTT. Translating it yields CASSPPLEARTYNSPLHF.

This clone was counted a few times. The V gene is TRBV19, the J gene TRBJ1-1, with 9 bases lining up with TRBD1. CDR3 size: 16 residues. Per the germline V gene, CDR1 is LNHDA and CDR2 is SQIVND (reference sequence). The ends lost 3 bases at V and 0 bases at J; junction bases unmatched: 5. This CDR3 reads CASSIGTGLLNTEAFF. CDR3 nucleotide sequence: TGTGCCAGTAGTATCGGGACAGGGCTACTGAACACTGAAGCTTTCTTT.

The V call is TRBV5-6, the J call TRBJ2-2, with TRBD1 matching 8 bases. CDR1 and CDR2 (germline): SGHDT, YYEEEE. The trim removed 2 bases at V and 6 bases at J, leaving 3 bases unmatched. The CDR3 loop spans 14 amino acids. In DNA form, the CDR3 reads TGTGCCAGCAGCTTCTACAGGGGGTCCGGGGAGCTGTTTTTT. This codes for CASSFYRGSGELFF.

The V gene is TRBV2, the J gene TRBJ1-5; D gene ambiguous. CDR1 is SNHLY and CDR2 is FYNNEI in the germline V gene. Trimming removed 5 bases from V and 5 bases from J, with 19 bases in between. The CDR3 is 16 residues long. This CDR3 is CASSKRIQLADQPQHF. The CDR3 DNA reads as TGTGCCAGCAGTAAACGTATACAACTGGCGGATCAGCCCCAGCATTTT.

The chain joins TRBV24-1 to TRBJ1-5; D is ambiguous. Trimming left V 2 bases short and J 4 bases short, with 8 bases between. The CDR3 has 14 residues. Germline CDR1 and CDR2: KGHDR and SFDVKD. For the CDR3, the DNA is TGTGCCACCAGTGATTACGGGGATAATCAGCCCCAGCATTTT. It encodes CATSDYGDNQPQHF.

The chain has TRBV7-2 and TRBJ1-3; 7 bases fit TRBD1. The CDR3 has 14 amino acids. V shed 3 bases and J 7 bases; nucleotides not matched to a gene: 6. Germline V gives CDR1 SGHTA, CDR2 FQGNSA. Here the CDR3 DNA reads TGTGCCAGCAGCTTTACACAGGGGACGAACACCATATATTTT. Protein: CASSFTQGTNTIYF.

The chain uses TRBV12-3 or TRBV12-4 and TRBJ1-4; D is undetermined. V was trimmed by 1 base and J by 6 bases, leaving 6 bases between them. CDR3 length: 13 amino acids. The CDR3: CASSLGGYEKLFF. CDR3 nucleotide sequence: TGTGCCAGCAGTTTAGGAGGGTATGAAAAACTGTTTTTT.

The gene calls are TRBV5-1 and TRBJ2-3; 8 nucleotides agree with TRBD2. The CDR3 sequence is 15 residues long. CDR1 and CDR2 from the germline V gene are SGHRS and YFSETQ. V trimming: 0 bases; J trimming: 0 bases; junction bases outside the gene matches: 0. CDR3 bases: TGCGCCAGCAGCTTGGCGGGAGGGAGCACAGATACGCAGTATTTT. Amino acids: CASSLAGGSTDTQYF.

The rearrangement links TRBV25-1 to TRBJ2-7; possibly TRBD1 for D (5 bases). The CDR3 sequence is 15 residues long. Looked up from germline, CDR1 is MGHDK and CDR2 is SYGVNS. The V end was cut by 1 base, the J end by 2 bases, with 12 bases between. The CDR3: CASSEFSDKPYEQYF. The CDR3 bases are TGTGCCAGCAGTGAATTCTCGGACAAGCCCTACGAGCAGTACTTC.

The rearrangement joins TRBV7-2 to TRBJ2-1; D gene uncertain. Trimming cost V 0 bases and J 6 bases, with 9 bases left between them. Germline CDR1 and CDR2: SGHTA and FQGNSA. CDR3 size: 14 residues. DNA of the CDR3: TGTGCCAGCAGCTTAGCTGCGGTGGGCAATGAGCAGTTCTTC. As protein: CASSLAAVGNEQFF.

V and J are TRBV5-4 and TRBJ2-1; 11 bases are a match to TRBD2. V dropped 4 bases and J dropped 1; count of bases not matched to a gene: 4. From germline, CDR1 is SGHNT and CDR2 YYREEE (reference sequence). This CDR3 is built from 16 residues. The CDR3 loop reads CASSRSGRESYNEQFF. As DNA, the CDR3 is TGTGCCAGCAGCCGTAGCGGGAGGGAGTCCTACAATGAGCAGTTCTTC.

V usage is TRBV29-1 and J usage is TRBJ2-2; 14 bases match TRBD2. V lost 6 bases to trimming and J lost 5 bases; unmatched junction nucleotides: 2. The CDR3 loop spans 14 amino acids. CDR1 and CDR2 from the germline V gene are SQVTM and ANQGSEA. The CDR3 DNA reads TGCAGCGTCCGGACTAGCGGGGGGACCGGGGAGCTGTTTTTT. Its protein product is CSVRTSGGTGELFF.

This clone was recorded once. The chain employs TRBV6-1 and TRBJ2-1; TRBD2 matches 14 bases. The V and J ends lost 1 base and 12 bases, in that order; junction bases with no gene match: 5. The CDR3 has 15 residues. Germline-derived CDR1 and CDR2 are MNHNS and SASEGT. The CDR3: CASSEETSGRAGQFF. The DNA for the CDR3 is TGTGCCAGCAGTGAAGAGACTAGCGGGAGGGCCGGGCAGTTCTTC.

V gene TRBV7-3 combines with J gene TRBJ2-1; D is possibly TRBD2 (5 bases). The CDR3 runs to 14 residues. Trimming took off 1 base at V and 6 bases at J, with 10 bases between the two ends. CDR1 is SGHTA, CDR2 FQGTGA, per germline. For the CDR3, the DNA is TGTGCCAGCAGCTTAATGCCCACTAGCAATGAGCAGTTCTTC. Amino acids: CASSLMPTSNEQFF.